The sequence of this T cell receptor (beta chain) was determined in a study of monozygotic twins with inflammatory bowel disease (dated 2019 in TCRdb). Regarding the study in general: A total of 28 monozygotic twin pairs were included in the full study, comprising nine German pairs (four IBD-concordant, five IBD-discordant) and 19 IBD-discordant Danish pairs. Each individual had, on average, about 151 000 unique TCRalpha sequences and 181 000 unique TCRbeta sequences available for analysis. The search for disease-associated traits relied mainly on comparing, within discordant pairs, IBD patients with their genetically identical healthy co-twins. Overall results and qualifications from the work: TCRbeta repertoire diversity, by inverse Simpson index, was decreased in IBD patients compared with their healthy co-twins. No single strong signal or clonotype linked to IBD turned up in the results, so the idea that one exists was not supported. Differing immunosuppressive treatments among patients may have added background noise and inter-individual variability to the repertoires. Different T cell subtypes could not be distinguished in the analysis. Fewer clonotypes were shared with other individuals by IBD patients than by healthy twins, most markedly in patients showing signs of disease activity. Repertoire similarity did not differ between concordant and discordant twins, which could be due to limited statistical power.

The library was prepared using 5' RACE. Preparation of each TCR library used about 4,000 ng of total RNA. For each sample, cDNA was synthesized in eight separate reactions using SMARTScribe reverse transcriptase. Unique molecular identifiers containing a 6-nucleotide sample barcode were introduced through template switching during cDNA synthesis. Amplification of TCRalpha and TCRbeta cDNA involved two nested PCRs of about 15 and 9 cycles, and each PCR was followed by bead purification. Before amplification, the cDNA was treated with uracil DNA-glycosylase and purified using the QIAquick PCR purification kit. In the second PCR, Illumina TruSeq-compatible adapters and sample-specific barcodes were added. Library quality and concentration were checked on TapeStation and Qubit, and libraries were pooled at 5 ng each. Sequencing of the pooled libraries was done on an Illumina HiSeq2500 single-index Rapid Run using custom sequencing primers and 2 x 100 bp reads. The source study handled its data this way. MiGEC version 1.2.6 was used for UMI-based consensus assembly, which corrected PCR and sequencing errors. MiXCR version 2.1.1 was used for V(D)J alignment, clonotype assembly and CDR3 extraction. Gene usage, clonotype sharing and MAIT/NKT TCR abundance were normalised by analysing the top 1000, 10 000 and 20 000 clonotypes per sample. Diversity was computed as the inverse Simpson index with the vegan R package after downsampling to 27 000 UMIs. Statistical testing used paired Mann-Whitney U tests on the discordant twin pairs and applied Benjamini-Hochberg correction for multiple testing. TCRdb reanalyzed the reads, keeping one entry per CDR3 protein sequence and omitting DNA. TCRdb, rather than the study authors, made the V and J calls. For this sample, the table gives approximately 85,000 distinct CDR3 sequences. Jointly, the top ten make up less than 7.5% of the sample.

From each donor, an approximately 2.4 ml peripheral blood sample was drawn into PAXgene tubes and stored at -80 degrees C. Without any T cell sorting, total RNA was extracted from whole blood using the PAXgene blood miRNA kit on an automated QIAcube. Peripheral blood from monozygotic twin pairs concordant or discordant for inflammatory bowel disease was subjected to deep TCRalpha and TCRbeta repertoire profiling with unique molecular barcoding. Smoking habits were recorded for all twin pairs, with individuals classified as current, former or never smokers. To note about this clonotype: The antigen it recognizes is unknown.

The TCR originated in a human donor with ulcerative colitis or Crohn's disease, or a healthy co-twin of an affected twin (not recorded which). Sequenced input: blood.

The encoded CDR3 is CASSLAGATYEQYF. The chain is encoded by TRBV11-2 joined to TRBJ2-7; the TCRdb call, TRBD1, lacks DNA for checking. The CDR3 sequence holds 14 residues, the cysteine and phenylalanine included. No DNA sequence was recorded. Looking up the germline V gene yields CDR1 SGHAT and CDR2 FQNNGV.